This T cell receptor beta chain originates from a study of T cell clones after liver transplantation. Study overall: TCRbeta sequencing after a pre-transplant mixed lymphocyte reaction identified graft-donor-reactive clones, later tracked in post-transplant blood. HCV positivity affected three of eight recipients; the rest lacked autoimmune or viral indications. Subjects received no induction therapy and standard immunosuppression until randomization at 12-24 months post-transplant.

Findings and limits, study-wide: Migration into the graft, not deletion, may explain lost graft donor-reactive T cells.

Turning to this clone: Its antigen is not identified.

Measured with immunoSEQ multiplex PCR; TCRdb has only the in-frame clones, and not every one. The table lists tens of thousands of clones, 84% of them singletons. This CDR3 region has 13 residues. V was clipped by 4 bases and J by 9 bases, with 14 bases between them. Germline-derived CDR1 and CDR2 are SGHRS and YFSETQ. The receptor comes from a human patient who received a liver transplant. These T cells may partly come from the graft donor. Here the sequenced sample was CD4+ T cells from blood, taken less than 50 months after liver transplant. This sequence joins TRBV5-1 and TRBJ2-1, with D perhaps assigned TRBD1 or TRBD2 (5 bases each). The CDR3 coding sequence is TGCGCCAGCAGCGGGGACCGTAATCCTGAGCAGTTCTTC. Amino acids: CASSGDRNPEQFF.